These 3 T cell receptor beta chains were sequenced from one sample in a study of blood T cells in healthy people across ages. The use of a sample-barcoded 5' primer and a J-beta primer mix characterized a second PCR of 7 to 11 cycles. TCRdb redid the calling of the 5' RACE reads with MiXCR, one entry per CDR3 protein. The sample carries roughly 1.7 million distinct CDR3 sequences, roughly 30% recorded once. The sequencing sample was made of blood. The source of these receptors is a woman aged 25 to 39 in good health.

This clonotype appeared a few times. The chain recombines TRBV7-4 with TRBJ2-7, with D possibly being TRBD1 or TRBD2 (5 bases each). V gave up 2 bases and J gave up 4 bases, with 18 bases separating them. The CDR3 runs to 16 residues. From germline, CDR1 is SGHVT and CDR2 SQSDAQ. This CDR3 is CASSLYPPGSRYEQYF. DNA for the CDR3: TGTGCCAGCAGCTTATATCCGCCAGGGAGTAGGTACGAGCAGTACTTC.

This chain links TRBV30 with TRBJ2-7, with 7 bases that match TRBD1. With V trimmed by 3 bases and J by 2 bases, 22 bases remained unmatched. Germline CDR1 and CDR2: GTSNPN and SVGIG (reference sequence). The CDR3 totals 19 residues. The CDR3, as DNA: TGTGCCTGGAGCGGTCTAGGGGGCGGGCGGCCAAAAAGTCCCTACGAGCAGTACTTC. This encodes CAWSGLGGGRPKSPYEQYF.

This clonotype has a handful of counts. This chain joins TRBV2 and TRBJ1-2; the match to TRBD1 covers 8 bases. The germline V gene encodes CDR1 SNHLY and CDR2 FYNNEI. The CDR3 spans 13 residues. V was pared by 8 bases and J by 8 bases, with 10 bases of the junction left unmatched. For the CDR3, the DNA is TGTGCCAGCGAGGAGGACAGGGCGCGAGGCTACACCTTC. Its protein product is CASEEDRARGYTF.